A single sample gave rise to the 11 T cell receptor beta chains below, sequenced in a study of CD8 T cells in Susac syndrome. A quantity of roughly 0.5 to 1 ug RNA underwent reverse transcription using random hexamers. TCRdb recomputed calls from the immunoSEQ multiplex PCR reads with MiXCR, one row per CDR3 protein. Of around 190,000 distinct CDR3 sequences detected, 90% to 95% appear once; the ten largest clones hold under 0.12%. The specimen was CD4+ T cells from PBMCs. The receptor set was obtained from a human donor in good health.

The gene calls are TRBV20-1 and TRBJ2-2, with 12 bases aligning to TRBD2. CDR1 and CDR2 (germline): DFQATT, SNEGSKA (reference sequence). Trimming removed 6 bases from V and 7 bases from J; junction bases left unmatched: 15. The CDR3 is 17 residues long. CDR3 in DNA: TGCAGTGCCAGCCCCCCTAGCGGGGGGGTTCGGAACGGGGAGCTGTTTTTT. Translating gives CSASPPSGGVRNGELFF.

The CDR3 DNA reads TGTGCCTGGAGTACAGGGGGACAGGGGAGTCAGCCCCAGCATTTT. Encoded protein: CAWSTGGQGSQPQHF. The chain carries TRBV30 and TRBJ1-5; 10 positions match TRBD1. The V gene end was trimmed by 2 bases and the J gene end by 6 bases; junction bases not matched to a gene: 7. The CDR3 sequence is 15 residues long. CDR1 GTSNPN and CDR2 SVGIG come from the germline V gene (reference sequence).

V is TRBV9 and J is TRBJ1-1, with TRBD1 identical over 7 bases. The CDR3 is made up of 13 amino acids. Germline CDR1 SGDLS, CDR2 YYNGEE. J was trimmed by 7 bases and V by 1 base; bases with no gene match: 4. The CDR3 nucleotides are TGTGCCAGCAGCGTAAAGCCAGGGGGTGAAGCTTTCTTT. Translating gives CASSVKPGGEAFF.

This clonotype was observed once. CDR3 coding DNA: TGTGCCAGCAGCCAAAAAGCGGGAGGAAGGGACACCGGGGAGCTGTTTTTT. It is translated as CASSQKAGGRDTGELFF. The chain employs TRBV12-3 or TRBV12-4 and TRBJ2-2, with 9 bases lining up with TRBD2. The CDR3 is made up of 17 amino acids. Unmatched junction bases numbered 11, after V lost 6 bases and J lost 3 bases.

The chain couples TRBV9 to TRBJ2-1, with a tentative D call TRBD1 (5 bases). Per the germline V gene, CDR1 is SGDLS and CDR2 is YYNGEE. The V gene lost 0 bases and the J gene lost 4 bases, with 11 bases spanning the gap. The CDR3 covers 15 residues. The CDR3 DNA follows: TGTGCCAGCAGCGTAGGCGACAGCACATACAATGAGCAGTTCTTC. This gives the protein CASSVGDSTYNEQFF.

This chain uses TRBV29-1 with TRBJ1-2; 11 nucleotides agree with TRBD1. The CDR3 runs 13 residues. CDR1 SQVTM and CDR2 ANQGSEA come from the germline V gene. The V and J ends lost 6 bases and 3 bases, in that order; junction bases with no gene match: 3. The DNA for the CDR3 is TGCAGCGTGGGACAGGGGGTCTACTATGGCTACACCTTC. It translates to CSVGQGVYYGYTF.

The chain joins TRBV7-2 to TRBJ2-3, with D tentatively TRBD2 (7 bases). Germline CDR1 and CDR2: SGHTA and FQGNSA. The CDR3 spans 16 residues. Between the trimmed V and J ends, which lost 5 bases and 5 bases, there was a span of 20 bases. CDR3 region: CASSPTSGGAVDTQYF. CDR3 nucleotide sequence: TGTGCCAGCAGCCCCACTAGTGGGGGGGCCGTAGATACGCAGTATTTT. Full variable domain (remainder filled in from reference TRBV7-2 and TRBJ2-3): GAGVSQSPSNKVTEKGKDVELRCDPISGHTALYWYRQSLGQGLEFLIYFQGNSAPDKSGLPSDRFSAERTGGSVSTLTIQRTQQEDSAVYLCASSPTSGGAVDTQYFGPGTRLTVL.

This rearrangement joins TRBV5-6 to TRBJ1-2; possibly TRBD1 for D (6 bases). With 0 bases removed from V and 6 bases from J, the gap between germline ends came to 9 bases. The CDR3 covers 13 residues. CDR1 SGHDT and CDR2 YYEEEE come from the germline V gene. Here the CDR3 DNA reads TGTGCCAGCAGCTTGGCGGCAGGGGATGGCTACACCTTC. This sequence encodes CASSLAAGDGYTF.

The chain employs TRBV18 and TRBJ1-1, with unresolved D. Trimming pared 0 bases from V and 11 bases from J, leaving 10 bases between. Germline assignment: CDR1 KGHSH and CDR2 LQKENI. This CDR3 is 12 amino acids long. DNA for the CDR3: TGTGCCAGCTCACCACCCAGTGATGGGGCTTTCTTT. Amino acids: CASSPPSDGAFF.

The rearrangement joins TRBV20-1 to TRBJ2-7, with 9 bases lining up with TRBD2. V shed 1 base and J 3 bases; nucleotides not matched to a gene: 4. Germline V gives CDR1 DFQATT, CDR2 SNEGSKA (reference sequence). The CDR3 loop spans 14 amino acids. CDR3 residues: CSARGASGDYEQYV. For the CDR3, the DNA is TGCAGTGCTAGAGGGGCTAGCGGGGACTACGAGCAGTACGTC.

The rearrangement uses TRBV12-5 and TRBJ1-1; D remains unclear. V shed 0 bases and J shed 0 bases, with 11 bases lying between them. This CDR3 region has 16 residues. Per germline, CDR1 LGHNT and CDR2 FRNRAP. CDR3 loop: CASGLVVGPMNTEAFF. For the CDR3, the DNA is TGTGCTAGTGGTTTGGTGGTTGGTCCCATGAACACTGAAGCTTTCTTT.